These T cell receptor beta chains were read from a single sample in a study of T cells in Graves' hyperthyroidism and ophthalmopathy. TCRdb ran MiXCR on the multiplex PCR reads and lists one entry per CDR3 protein. The profile covers more than 550,000 distinct CDR3 sequences, with around 20% appearing a single time and 16% taken by the ten largest. The sample comprised blood. These receptors all stem from a woman aged 50 to 60 with Graves' hyperthyroidism that later progressed to Graves' ophthalmopathy. The CDR3 runs from the conserved cysteine through the conserved F or W. A D gene is named only where the DNA matches it firmly. Only part of the rows carry a size: once, few, many, or a class if the clone is expanded.

few,TRBJ1-2,NA,TRBV12-3/TRBV12-4,TGTGCCATCCTCCGTAACTATGGCTACACCTTC,CAILRNYGYTF
NA,TRBJ2-1,TRBD1,TRBV9,TGTGCCAGCAGCGTAGCTAGGACAGGCCACTCCTACAATGAGCAGTTCTTC,CASSVARTGHSYNEQFF
NA,TRBJ2-3,TRBD2,TRBV11-2,TGTGCCAGCAGCCAACCCTGGGACTACACAGATACGCAGTATTTT,CASSQPWDYTDTQYF
few,TRBJ1-2,NA,TRBV5-1,TGCGCCAGCAGCTTGGCCCCGGGGAGCTCTCAAGGCTACACCTTC,CASSLAPGSSQGYTF
few,TRBJ2-1,TRBD1,TRBV10-2,TGCGCCAGCAGTGAGTCCCAGGGGGTCCACAATGAGCAGTTCTTC,CASSESQGVHNEQFF
few,TRBJ1-4,TRBD1,TRBV12-3/TRBV12-4,TGTGCCAGCAGTTTGGGGGGGGGACAGGGAGGAGAAAAACTGTTTTTT,CASSLGGGQGGEKLFF
NA,TRBJ2-7,NA,TRBV7-9,TGTGCCAGCAGCAAAACTCAGGGCTACGGGCAGTACTTC,CASSKTQGYGQYF
many,TRBJ2-5,TRBD2,TRBV7-9,TGTGCCAGCAGCCCACAGCGGGGGGTAAACCAAGAGACCCAGTACTTC,CASSPQRGVNQETQYF
once,TRBJ1-5,TRBD1,TRBV7-9,TGTGCCAGCAGCTTAGATGGCCAGGGGGTATATCAGCCCCAGCATTTT,CASSLDGQGVYQPQHF
once,TRBJ2-7,TRBD1,TRBV9,TGTGCCAGCAGCGTAGAGGCAGGGGGTGCCTACGAGCAGTACTTC,CASSVEAGGAYEQYF
few,TRBJ1-1,NA,TRBV7-9,TGTGCCAGCAGCGACCTATCAGGGAGGGAAACTTTCTTT,CASSDLSGRETFF
many,TRBJ2-1,NA,TRBV6-1,TGTGCCAGCAGTGAAGACGGTTTCAGGTTGGCTGGCAATGAGCAGTTCTTC,CASSEDGFRLAGNEQFF
NA,TRBJ2-5,NA,TRBV27,TGTGCCAGCAGTTTAAGGGGGACGTCTCAAGAGACCCAGTACTTC,CASSLRGTSQETQYF
NA,TRBJ2-3,NA,TRBV27,TGTGCCAGCAGTTTCCTACCGGACGGGACACGCACAGATACGCAGTATTTT,CASSFLPDGTRTDTQYF
many,TRBJ1-5,NA,TRBV12-3/TRBV12-4,TGTGCCAGCAGTTTGGGGGCATCCCTTTATAGCAATCAGCCCCAGCATTTT,CASSLGASLYSNQPQHF
NA,TRBJ2-5,TRBD1,TRBV10-3,TGTGCCATCGGACTGCAGGGGGAGCTGGAGACCCAGTACTTC,CAIGLQGELETQYF
few,TRBJ1-5,TRBD1,TRBV6-6,TGTGCCAGCAGTTACGACCAGGGACAGGGAAGACAGCCCCAGCATTTT,CASSYDQGQGRQPQHF
few,TRBJ2-5,TRBD2,TRBV4-2,TGTGCCAGCAGCCTTTGGACTAGCGGGGGCCAGTACCAAGAGACCCAGTACTTC,CASSLWTSGGQYQETQYF
NA,TRBJ2-1,TRBD2,TRBV20-1,TGCAGTGCTAGATCGGCTAGCGGGCAAAATGAGCAGTTCTTC,CSARSASGQNEQFF
many,TRBJ2-3,TRBD2,TRBV11-3,TGTGCCAGCAGCTTATTTGGGGGGGCAGATACGCAGTATTTT,CASSLFGGADTQYF
few,TRBJ2-1,TRBD2,TRBV10-1,TGCGCCAGCAGTGGACTAGCGGGGGCCAACTACAATGAGCAGTTCTTC,CASSGLAGANYNEQFF
many,TRBJ2-3,TRBD1,TRBV11-2,TGTGCCAGCAGCGGGGGACAGGGAAACACAGATACGCAGTATTTT,CASSGGQGNTDTQYF
many,TRBJ1-2,NA,TRBV12-3/TRBV12-4,TGTGCCAGCAGTTTAGATGGCGTGGGGGGGGGTCCTCCTTCGTACGGCTACACCTTC,CASSLDGVGGGPPSYGYTF
many,TRBJ2-7,TRBD2,TRBV12-3/TRBV12-4,TGTGCCAGCAGTCCCCCCAGGAGCGGGGGGAGGAACGAGCAGTACTTC,CASSPPRSGGRNEQYF
many,TRBJ1-1,TRBD1,TRBV11-2,TGTGCCAGCAGCCTAGTAGACAGGGCTGAAGCTTTCTTT,CASSLVDRAEAFF
once,TRBJ2-3,NA,TRBV2,TGTGCCAGCAGTGAAGCGAGTTTCCGGAATACGCAGTATTTT,CASSEASFRNTQYF
many,TRBJ2-3,NA,TRBV11-2,TGTGCCAGCAGCCCAGGGTTTGGAGATACGCAGTATTTT,CASSPGFGDTQYF
NA,TRBJ2-3,TRBD1,TRBV6-5,TGTGCCAGCAGTTACCCACAGGGGGGAACTGGCACAGATACGCAGTATTTT,CASSYPQGGTGTDTQYF
few,TRBJ1-2,NA,TRBV12-3/TRBV12-4,TGTGCCAGCAGTTCAGGAGAGCCCTATGGCTACACCTTC,CASSSGEPYGYTF
many,TRBJ2-5,TRBD2,TRBV11-2,TGTGCCAGCAGCTTAAGGCCAGCGGGGGGGCCAGAGACCCAGTACTTC,CASSLRPAGGPETQYF
NA,TRBJ1-2,NA,TRBV5-1,TGCGCCAGCAGCCAGACAGAAATCAGTGGCTACACCTTC,CASSQTEISGYTF
few,TRBJ2-2,NA,TRBV7-6,TGTGCCAGCAGCGGGCCTCTTTCCGGGGAGCTGTTTTTT,CASSGPLSGELFF
many,TRBJ2-7,TRBD1,TRBV18,TGTGCCAGCTCACCGAGAGGACAGGCGACCTACGAGCAGTACTTC,CASSPRGQATYEQYF
NA,TRBJ2-6,TRBD1,TRBV11-1,TGTGCCAGCAGCCACCGACAGGGGGGCAACTCTGGGGCCAACGTCCTGACTTTC,CASSHRQGGNSGANVLTF
NA,TRBJ2-3,NA,TRBV24-1,TGTGCCACCAGTGACCTAGGGACAGATACGCAGTATTTT,CATSDLGTDTQYF
many,TRBJ1-1,NA,TRBV11-2,TGTGCCAGCAGCTTGGTCGACGACGCTTTCTTT,CASSLVDDAFF
many,TRBJ2-1,NA,TRBV5-1,TGCGCCAGCAGCTTGTGGGGCGATGAGCAGTTCTTC,CASSLWGDEQFF
few,TRBJ2-1,TRBD1,TRBV9,TGTGCCAGCAGCCCTCGGGACAGGGGGCTTAGTAATGAGCAGTTCTTC,CASSPRDRGLSNEQFF
many,TRBJ1-1,NA,TRBV3-1,TGTGCCAGCAGCCAGGCAGGGGTTCGAAACACTGAAGCTTTCTTT,CASSQAGVRNTEAFF
many,TRBJ2-6,NA,TRBV5-1,TGCGCCAGCAGTTTCCCCGGAACAGGGATTGGGGCCAACGTCCTGACTTTC,CASSFPGTGIGANVLTF
NA,TRBJ2-5,NA,TRBV19,TGTGCCAGTAGTATCGGGGGGCGGGAAGAGACCCAGTACTTC,CASSIGGREETQYF
few,TRBJ1-1,NA,TRBV7-9,TGTGCCAGCAGCCCGAGTGGATTGGGCGGCACTGAAGCTTTCTTT,CASSPSGLGGTEAFF
many,TRBJ2-5,NA,TRBV7-6,TGTGCCAGCAGCTTAACCCAGGGGTGGAAGACCCAGTACTTC,CASSLTQGWKTQYF
NA,TRBJ2-3,NA,TRBV7-9,TGTGCCAGCAGCCCGGGACGGTCTAGCACAGATACGCAGTATTTT,CASSPGRSSTDTQYF